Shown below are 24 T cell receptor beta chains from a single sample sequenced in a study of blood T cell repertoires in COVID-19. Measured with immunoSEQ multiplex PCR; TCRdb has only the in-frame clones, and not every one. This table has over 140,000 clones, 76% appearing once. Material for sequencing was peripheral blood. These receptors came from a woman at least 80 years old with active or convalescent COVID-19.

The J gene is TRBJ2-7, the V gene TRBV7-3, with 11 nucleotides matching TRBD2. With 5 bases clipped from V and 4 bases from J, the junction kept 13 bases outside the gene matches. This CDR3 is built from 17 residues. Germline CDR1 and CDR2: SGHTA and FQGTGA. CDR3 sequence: CASSLTPQGTSGYEQYF. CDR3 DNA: TGTGCCAGCAGCCTTACACCCCAAGGGACTAGCGGTTACGAGCAGTACTTC.

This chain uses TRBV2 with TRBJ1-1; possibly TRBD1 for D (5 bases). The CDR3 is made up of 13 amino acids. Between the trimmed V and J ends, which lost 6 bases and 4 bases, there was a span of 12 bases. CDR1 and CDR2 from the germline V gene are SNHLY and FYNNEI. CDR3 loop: CASRSEDTTEAFF. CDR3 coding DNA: TGTGCCAGCAGAAGTGAGGACACCACTGAAGCTTTCTTT. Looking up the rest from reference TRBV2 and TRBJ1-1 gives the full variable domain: EPEVTQTPSHQVTQMGQEVILRCVPISNHLYFYWYRQILGQKVEFLVSFYNNEISEKSEIFDDQFSVERPDGSNFTLKIRSTKLEDSAMYFCASRSEDTTEAFFGQGTRLTVV.

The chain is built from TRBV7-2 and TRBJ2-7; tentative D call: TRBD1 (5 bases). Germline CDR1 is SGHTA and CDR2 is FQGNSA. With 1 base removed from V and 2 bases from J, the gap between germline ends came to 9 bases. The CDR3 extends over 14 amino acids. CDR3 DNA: TGTGCCAGCAGCTTAGGGTACAGGACCTACGAGCAGTACTTC. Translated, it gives CASSLGYRTYEQYF.

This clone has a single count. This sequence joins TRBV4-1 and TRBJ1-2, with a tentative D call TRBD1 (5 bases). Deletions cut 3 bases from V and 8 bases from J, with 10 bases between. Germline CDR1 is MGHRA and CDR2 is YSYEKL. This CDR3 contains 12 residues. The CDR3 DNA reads TGCGCCAGCAGCCAGGGGCGATACGGCTACACCTTC. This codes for CASSQGRYGYTF.

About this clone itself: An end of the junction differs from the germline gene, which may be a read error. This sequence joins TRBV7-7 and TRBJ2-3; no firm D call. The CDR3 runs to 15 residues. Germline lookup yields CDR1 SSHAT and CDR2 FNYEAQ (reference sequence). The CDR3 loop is CASSPEAASTDTQYF. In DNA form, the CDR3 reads TGTGCTAGCAGCCCCGAGGCGGCTAGCACAGATACGCAGTATTTT.

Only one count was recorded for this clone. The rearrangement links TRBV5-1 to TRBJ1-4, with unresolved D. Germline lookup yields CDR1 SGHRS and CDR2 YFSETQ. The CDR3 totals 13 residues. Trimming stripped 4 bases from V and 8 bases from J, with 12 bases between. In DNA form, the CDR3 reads TGCGCCAGCAGCCCAGGTTATGAAGAAAAACTGTTTTTT. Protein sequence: CASSPGYEEKLFF. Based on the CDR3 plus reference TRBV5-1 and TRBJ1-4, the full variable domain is KAGVTQTPRYLIKTRGQQVTLSCSPISGHRSVSWYQQTPGQGLQFLFEYFSETQRNKGNFPGRFSGRQFSNSRSEMNVSTLELGDSALYLCASSPGYEEKLFFGSGTQLSVL.

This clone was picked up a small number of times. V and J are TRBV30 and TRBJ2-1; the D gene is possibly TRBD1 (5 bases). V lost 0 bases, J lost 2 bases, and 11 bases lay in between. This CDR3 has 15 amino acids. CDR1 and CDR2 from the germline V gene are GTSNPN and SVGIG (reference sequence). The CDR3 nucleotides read TGTGCCTGGAGTGTCGGACACGGCACCTACAATGAGCAGTTCTTC. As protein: CAWSVGHGTYNEQFF.

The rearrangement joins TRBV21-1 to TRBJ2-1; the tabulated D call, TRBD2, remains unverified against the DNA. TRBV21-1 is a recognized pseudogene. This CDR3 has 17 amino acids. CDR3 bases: TGTGCCAGCGGCGCCGAGGGCGAACAACCAATCAACAATGAGCAGTTCTTC. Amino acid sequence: CASGAEGEQPINNEQFF.

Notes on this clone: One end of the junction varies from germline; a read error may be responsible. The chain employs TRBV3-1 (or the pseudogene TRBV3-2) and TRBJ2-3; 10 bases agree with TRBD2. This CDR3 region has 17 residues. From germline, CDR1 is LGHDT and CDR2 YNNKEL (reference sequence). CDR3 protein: CANSQDPSGGATNTQYF. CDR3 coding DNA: TGTGCCAACAGCCAAGATCCCAGCGGGGGGGCGACTAATACGCAGTATTTT.

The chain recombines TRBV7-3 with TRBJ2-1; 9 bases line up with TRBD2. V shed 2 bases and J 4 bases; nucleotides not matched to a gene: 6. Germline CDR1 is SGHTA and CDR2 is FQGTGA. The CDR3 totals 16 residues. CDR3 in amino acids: CASSLFSSGGYNEQFF. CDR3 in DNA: TGTGCCAGCAGCTTATTCAGTAGCGGGGGATACAATGAGCAGTTCTTC.

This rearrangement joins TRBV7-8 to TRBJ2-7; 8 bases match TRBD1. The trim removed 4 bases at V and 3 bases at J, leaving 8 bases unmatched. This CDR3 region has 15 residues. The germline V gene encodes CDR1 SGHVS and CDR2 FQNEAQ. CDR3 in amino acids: CASSSGQGSFYEQYF. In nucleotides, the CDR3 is TGTGCCAGCAGCTCCGGACAGGGTAGTTTCTACGAGCAGTACTTC.

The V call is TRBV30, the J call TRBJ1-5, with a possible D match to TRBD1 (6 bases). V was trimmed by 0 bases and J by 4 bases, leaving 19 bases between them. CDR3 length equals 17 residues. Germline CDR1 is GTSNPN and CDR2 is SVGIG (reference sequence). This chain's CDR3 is CAWSVRLMDSANQPQHF. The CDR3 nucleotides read TGTGCCTGGAGTGTACGTCTTATGGACAGCGCAAATCAGCCCCAGCATTTT.

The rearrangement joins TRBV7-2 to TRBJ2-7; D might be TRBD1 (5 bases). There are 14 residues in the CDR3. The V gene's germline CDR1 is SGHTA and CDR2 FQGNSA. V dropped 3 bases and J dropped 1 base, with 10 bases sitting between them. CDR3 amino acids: CASSFPQGSYEQYF. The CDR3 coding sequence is TGTGCCAGCAGCTTCCCGCAGGGTTCCTACGAGCAGTACTTC.

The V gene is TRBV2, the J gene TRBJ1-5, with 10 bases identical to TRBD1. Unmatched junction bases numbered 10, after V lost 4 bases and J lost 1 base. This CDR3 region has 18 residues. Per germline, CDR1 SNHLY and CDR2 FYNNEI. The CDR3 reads CASSARRQGAGSNQPQHF. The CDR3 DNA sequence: TGTGCCAGCAGTGCCCGAAGACAGGGGGCAGGGAGCAATCAGCCCCAGCATTTT.

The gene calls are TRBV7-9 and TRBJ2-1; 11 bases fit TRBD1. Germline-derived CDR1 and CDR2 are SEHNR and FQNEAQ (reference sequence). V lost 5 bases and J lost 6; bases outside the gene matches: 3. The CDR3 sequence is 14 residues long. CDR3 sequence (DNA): TGTGCCAGCAGCCCCGGGACAGGGGGCAATGAGCAGTTCTTC. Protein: CASSPGTGGNEQFF.

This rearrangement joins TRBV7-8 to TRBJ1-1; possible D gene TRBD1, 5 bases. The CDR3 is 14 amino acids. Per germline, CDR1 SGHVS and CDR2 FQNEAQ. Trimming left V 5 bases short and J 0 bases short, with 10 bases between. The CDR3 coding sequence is TGTGCCAGCAGCCCAGGGTCCATGAACACTGAAGCTTTCTTT. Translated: CASSPGSMNTEAFF.

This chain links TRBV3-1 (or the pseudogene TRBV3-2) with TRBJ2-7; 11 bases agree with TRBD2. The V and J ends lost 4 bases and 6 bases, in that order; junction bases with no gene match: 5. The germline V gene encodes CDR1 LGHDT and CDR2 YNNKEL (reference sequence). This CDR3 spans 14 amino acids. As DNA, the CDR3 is TGTGCCAGCAGCCTGACTAGCGGGGTCTCCGAGCAGTACTTC. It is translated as CASSLTSGVSEQYF.

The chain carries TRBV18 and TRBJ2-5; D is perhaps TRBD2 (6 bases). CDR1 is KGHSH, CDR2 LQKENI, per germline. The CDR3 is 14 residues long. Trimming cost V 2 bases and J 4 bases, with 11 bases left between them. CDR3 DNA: TGTGCCAGCTCACCAAGGAGGGATCGAGAGACCCAGTACTTC. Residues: CASSPRRDRETQYF.

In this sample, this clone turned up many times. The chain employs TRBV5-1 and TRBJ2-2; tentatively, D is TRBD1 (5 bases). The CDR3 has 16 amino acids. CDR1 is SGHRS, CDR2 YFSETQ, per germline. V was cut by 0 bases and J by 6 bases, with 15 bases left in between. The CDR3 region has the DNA TGCGCCAGCAGCTTGGTGCAGGGTCTTACCGCCGGGGAGCTGTTTTTT. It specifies CASSLVQGLTAGELFF.

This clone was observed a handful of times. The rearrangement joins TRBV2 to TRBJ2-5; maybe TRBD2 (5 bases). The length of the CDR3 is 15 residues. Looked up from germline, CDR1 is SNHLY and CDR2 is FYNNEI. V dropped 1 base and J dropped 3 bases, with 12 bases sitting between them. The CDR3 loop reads CASSEGSGSKETQYF. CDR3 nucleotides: TGTGCCAGCAGTGAAGGCTCGGGATCTAAAGAGACCCAGTACTTC.

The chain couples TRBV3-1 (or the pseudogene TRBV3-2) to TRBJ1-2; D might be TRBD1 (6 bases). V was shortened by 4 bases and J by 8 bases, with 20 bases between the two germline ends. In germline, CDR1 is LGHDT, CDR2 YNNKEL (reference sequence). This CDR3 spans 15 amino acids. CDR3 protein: CASSPIATGRLGYTF. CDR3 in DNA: TGTGCCAGCAGCCCTATTGCCACAGGGCGTCTAGGCTACACCTTC.

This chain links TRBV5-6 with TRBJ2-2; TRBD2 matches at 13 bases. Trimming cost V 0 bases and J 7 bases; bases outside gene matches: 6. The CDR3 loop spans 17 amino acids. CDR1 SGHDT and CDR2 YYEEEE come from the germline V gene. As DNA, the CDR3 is TGTGCCAGCAGCTTGGTCGTGGGACTAGCGGGGATCGGGGAGCTGTTTTTT. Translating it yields CASSLVVGLAGIGELFF. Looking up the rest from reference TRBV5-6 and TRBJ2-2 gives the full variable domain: DAGVTQSPTHLIKTRGQQVTLRCSPKSGHDTVSWYQQALGQGPQFIFQYYEEEERQRGNFPDRFSGHQFPNYSSELNVNALLLGDSALYLCASSLVVGLAGIGELFFGEGSRLTVL.

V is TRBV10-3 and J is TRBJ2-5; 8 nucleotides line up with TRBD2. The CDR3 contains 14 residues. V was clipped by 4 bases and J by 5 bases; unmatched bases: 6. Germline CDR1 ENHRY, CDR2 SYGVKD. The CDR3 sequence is CAISGRGGTETQYF. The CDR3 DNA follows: TGTGCCATCAGTGGTCGGGGGGGCACGGAGACCCAGTACTTC.

Here the CDR3 reads CASSEAAGGGYEQYF. The CDR3 DNA follows: TGTGCCAGCAGTGAAGCCGCGGGGGGGGGCTACGAGCAGTACTTC. The chain joins TRBV6-1 to TRBJ2-7; 9 bases are a match to TRBD2. The CDR3 has 15 amino acids. V lost 0 bases and J lost 3; bases outside the gene matches: 3. Germline V gene sequence: CDR1 MNHNS, CDR2 SASEGT.